This T cell receptor beta chain stems from a study of blood T cell repertoires in COVID-19. The repertoire was sequenced with immunoSEQ multiplex PCR; TCRdb's copy has only in-frame clones and lacks some. The sample consists of 180,000 or so clones, approximately 86% of them appearing once. The CDR3 runs to 15 residues. V gave up 3 bases and J gave up 7 bases, with 18 bases separating them. CDR1 and CDR2 (germline): SSHAT, FNYEAQ (reference sequence). The sequencing sample was made of peripheral blood. The receptor's source is a man between 65 and 85 years old with acute or convalescent COVID-19. V gene TRBV7-7 combines with J gene TRBJ2-5; D possibly corresponds to TRBD1 (6 bases). CDR3 loop: CASSFTGTTTGTQYF. CDR3 sequence (DNA): TGTGCCAGCAGCTTTACCGGGACAACGACTGGGACCCAGTACTTC.